The 28 T cell receptor beta chains reported below all come from one sample, sequenced in a study of a mutant IDH1 vaccine in newly diagnosed glioma. No antigens are known for them. Clones were sequenced by immunoSEQ multiplex PCR, and TCRdb holds only the in-frame ones, with some missing. The sample includes tens of thousands of clones, 89% of them seen just once. Time point in this sample: week 5, during vaccination. Alongside topical imiquimod, each dose of vaccine comprised 300 ug of mutant IDH1 20-mer peptide. The sample here was PBMCs, taken from a glioma patient whose treatment included an IDH1 peptide vaccine. The receptors derive from a man aged 18 to 29 with glioma.

This chain links TRBV6-1 with TRBJ2-6; a weak D match, TRBD1 (7 bases). This CDR3 has 15 amino acids. CDR1 is MNHNS and CDR2 is SASEGT in the germline V gene. V lost 8 bases and J lost 2, with 13 bases in between. In DNA, the CDR3 is TGTGCCAGCGGCGGGACAGTGACTGGGGCCAACGTCCTGACTTTC. It encodes CASGGTVTGANVLTF.

V usage is TRBV6-5 and J usage is TRBJ1-1; 10 bases are shared with TRBD1. Germline V gene sequence: CDR1 MNHEY, CDR2 SVGAGI. The CDR3 extends over 15 amino acids. Unmatched junction bases numbered 6, after V lost 6 bases and J lost 2 bases. The CDR3 DNA sequence: TGTGCCAGCAGGATGACAGGGGGCCTTAACACTGAAGCTTTCTTT. This sequence encodes CASRMTGGLNTEAFF.

This chain joins TRBV10-2 and TRBJ2-1; D ambiguous. Trimming pared 2 bases from V and 5 bases from J, leaving 7 bases between. This CDR3 spans 13 amino acids. Germline V gene lookup returns CDR1 WSHSY and CDR2 SAAADI. CDR3: CASSESPHNEQFF. CDR3 nucleotides: TGCGCCAGCAGTGAGAGCCCCCACAATGAGCAGTTCTTC.

The rearrangement uses TRBV25-1 and TRBJ1-1; possible D gene TRBD1, 6 bases. Germline CDR1 is MGHDK and CDR2 is SYGVNS. V lost 6 bases to trimming and J lost 4 bases, with 18 bases between them. This CDR3 has 15 residues. CDR3 sequence: CASSPGAPSGTEAFF. The CDR3 nucleotides read TGTGCCAGCAGCCCGGGGGCGCCGAGTGGCACTGAAGCTTTCTTT.

The chain joins TRBV30 to TRBJ1-4, with TRBD1 matching over 10 bases. Per germline, CDR1 GTSNPN and CDR2 SVGIG (reference sequence). There are 14 residues in the CDR3. The V segment lost 2 bases and the J segment 8 bases; nucleotides outside the gene matches: 5. The CDR3 reads CAWSQTGGGEKLFF. The CDR3 nucleotides read TGTGCCTGGAGTCAGACAGGGGGCGGCGAAAAACTGTTTTTT.

There are a few counts of this clone. The chain joins TRBV7-9 to TRBJ2-7, with a weak D call TRBD2 (5 bases). Looked up from germline, CDR1 is SEHNR and CDR2 is FQNEAQ (reference sequence). The V and J ends lost 1 base and 10 bases respectively, with 8 bases between them. The CDR3 sequence is 11 residues long. CDR3 residues: CASSLELAQYF. The DNA of the CDR3 is TGTGCCAGCAGCTTAGAGCTAGCTCAGTACTTC.

The chain recombines TRBV4-3 with TRBJ2-7; D could derive from TRBD1 or TRBD2 (5 bases each). The CDR3 totals 13 residues. V was clipped by 4 bases and J by 6 bases, with 13 bases between them. The germline V gene has CDR1 LGHNA and CDR2 YSLEER. DNA of the CDR3: TGCGCCAGCAGCCCTGGAACTAGGGGCGAGCAGTACTTC. This sequence encodes CASSPGTRGEQYF.

V is TRBV30 and J is TRBJ1-1; tentatively, D is TRBD1 (6 bases). Germline CDR1 is GTSNPN and CDR2 is SVGIG (reference sequence). The CDR3 is 13 amino acids. Trimming shortened V by 2 bases and J by 2 bases, and 9 bases separated the two germline ends. In nucleotides, the CDR3 is TGTGCCTGGAGTTCACAGGGAAACACTGAAGCTTTCTTT. Translating it yields CAWSSQGNTEAFF.

The V and J genes are TRBV4-1 and TRBJ2-2; 9 bases match TRBD1. The CDR3 loop spans 19 amino acids. Germline V lookup: CDR1 MGHRA, CDR2 YSYEKL. The J segment lost 2 bases and the V segment lost 4 bases, leaving 14 bases of the junction unmatched. CDR3 coding DNA: TGCGCCAGCAGCCCAAAAAGGTCCGGGACAGGGATTAACACCGGGGAGCTGTTTTTT. Its translation is CASSPKRSGTGINTGELFF.

This clone was counted only a few times. The rearrangement joins TRBV7-9 to TRBJ1-1; unclear D gene. CDR3 size: 13 residues. V was cut by 1 base and J by 5 bases, with 8 bases left in between. The germline gives CDR1 SEHNR, CDR2 FQNEAQ (reference sequence). CDR3 in DNA: TGTGCCAGCAGCTTAGGGAGGGTAACTGAAGCTTTCTTT. Its translation: CASSLGRVTEAFF.

This clone was counted only a few times. The rearrangement uses TRBV5-4 and TRBJ2-6; D is ambiguous. V was trimmed by 2 bases and J by 3 bases, leaving 3 bases between them. CDR1 SGHNT and CDR2 YYREEE come from the germline V gene (reference sequence). This CDR3 region has 13 residues. The DNA for the CDR3 is TGTGCCAGCAGCTTATTTGGGGCCAACGTCCTGACTTTC. It is translated as CASSLFGANVLTF.

The V call is TRBV29-1, the J call TRBJ2-1; 11 nucleotides match TRBD2. This CDR3 is built from 16 residues. V gave up 0 bases and J gave up 8 bases; unmatched junction bases: 9. Per germline, CDR1 SQVTM and CDR2 ANQGSEA. Here the CDR3 reads CSVEDIETSGNYEQFF. As DNA, the CDR3 is TGCAGCGTTGAAGATATCGAGACTAGCGGGAATTATGAGCAGTTCTTC.

The rearrangement links TRBV6-5 to TRBJ1-5, with a tentative D call TRBD1 (5 bases). V was trimmed by 7 bases and J by 7 bases, leaving 11 bases between them. This CDR3 comprises 12 residues. Germline V gene sequence: CDR1 MNHEY, CDR2 SVGAGI. The chain's CDR3 is CASTAGDQPQHF. The CDR3 DNA reads as TGTGCCAGCACTGCTGGGGACCAGCCCCAGCATTTT.

The chain has TRBV7-9 and TRBJ2-5; D may be TRBD2 (5 bases). V lost 3 bases, J lost 4 bases, and 18 bases lay in between. The CDR3 extends over 16 amino acids. From germline, CDR1 is SEHNR and CDR2 FQNEAQ (reference sequence). The CDR3 sequence is CASSLSGRGLLETQYF. In DNA, the CDR3 is TGTGCCAGCAGCTTGTCTGGACGGGGATTATTAGAGACCCAGTACTTC.

The chain is built from TRBV19 and TRBJ1-4; the D gene is possibly TRBD1 (5 bases). CDR3 length equals 15 residues. CDR1 and CDR2 from the germline V gene are LNHDA and SQIVND (reference sequence). Between the trimmed V and J ends, which lost 3 bases and 3 bases, there was a span of 11 bases. CDR3 nucleotides: TGTGCCAGTAGTATTGCAGGGTTCGCTAATGAAAAACTGTTTTTT. This codes for CASSIAGFANEKLFF.

The V call is TRBV12-5, the J call TRBJ2-1; TRBD2 matches at 16 bases. The CDR3 covers 19 residues. J gave up 4 bases and V 5 bases, and 11 bases lay outside the gene matches. The V gene's germline CDR1 is LGHNT and CDR2 FRNRAP. This CDR3 reads CASGPGEGLAGGRYNEQFF. The CDR3 DNA sequence: TGTGCTAGTGGTCCCGGAGAGGGACTAGCGGGAGGGCGATACAATGAGCAGTTCTTC. The full variable domain, with the rest looked up from reference TRBV12-5 and TRBJ2-1, is DARVTQTPRHKVTEMGQEVTMRCQPILGHNTVFWYRQTMMQGLELLAYFRNRAPLDDSGMPKDRFSAEMPDATLATLKIQPSEPRDSAVYFCASGPGEGLAGGRYNEQFFGPGTRLTVL.

This chain joins TRBV29-1 and TRBJ2-5; D uncertain. The CDR3 spans 12 residues. The germline V and J ends were trimmed by 6 bases and 1 base, with 9 bases remaining between them. Germline V CDR1 and CDR2: SQVTM, ANQGSEA. CDR3 coding DNA: TGCAGCGTGGGCAGGACCCAAGAGACCCAGTACTTC. Translated: CSVGRTQETQYF.

This clone was counted only a few times. The CDR3 DNA reads as TGTGCCAGCAGGCGGGGTGAAAAACTGTTTTTT. This translates into CASRRGEKLFF. The V and J genes are TRBV2 and TRBJ1-4, with D unclear. The V end was cut by 6 bases, the J end by 7 bases, with 6 bases between. In germline, CDR1 is SNHLY, CDR2 FYNNEI. The CDR3 consists of 11 residues.

The chain carries TRBV6-6 and TRBJ2-7, with D maybe TRBD2 (5 bases). Germline CDR1 is MNHNY and CDR2 is SVGAGI (reference sequence). V was shortened by 2 bases and J by 2 bases, with 10 bases between the two germline ends. The CDR3 covers 14 residues. The CDR3 spells CASSYRAGTYEQYF. The DNA for the CDR3 is TGTGCCAGCAGTTACCGGGCGGGCACCTACGAGCAGTACTTC.

The chain carries TRBV30 and TRBJ2-7; no reliable D call. The length of the CDR3 is 13 residues. Germline V CDR1 and CDR2: GTSNPN, SVGIG (reference sequence). V was trimmed by 5 bases and J by 0 bases, leaving 11 bases between them. The CDR3 DNA sequence: TGTGCCTGGGGAGACACCCGCTCCTACGAGCAGTACTTC. This gives the protein CAWGDTRSYEQYF.

V is TRBV5-4 and J is TRBJ2-1; the match to TRBD2 covers 8 bases. Germline CDR1 reads SGHNT; CDR2 reads YYREEE (reference sequence). J was trimmed by 5 bases and V by 2 bases; bases with no gene match: 9. The CDR3 extends over 16 amino acids. CDR3 residues: CASSFGDGRANNEQFF. DNA for the CDR3: TGTGCCAGCAGCTTTGGGGACGGGAGGGCCAACAATGAGCAGTTCTTC.

In its sample, this clone was seen once. The chain employs TRBV7-7 and TRBJ2-2, with 8 nucleotides matching TRBD2. The trim removed 5 bases at V and 0 bases at J, leaving 5 bases unmatched. Germline V lookup: CDR1 SSHAT, CDR2 FNYEAQ (reference sequence). This CDR3 is built from 16 residues. CDR3 in amino acids: CASSAIGGANTGELFF. The DNA for the CDR3 is TGTGCCAGCAGCGCTATCGGGGGGGCGAACACCGGGGAGCTGTTTTTT. Complete variable domain (other parts from reference TRBV7-7 and TRBJ2-2): GAGVSQSPRYKVTKRGQDVTLRCDPISSHATLYWYQQALGQGPEFLTYFNYEAQPDKSGLPSDRFSAERPEGSISTLTIQRTEQRDSAMYRCASSAIGGANTGELFFGEGSRLTVL.

The DNA for the CDR3 is TGCAGCGTATCCGCCGGGAGCCTAGGTAATCAGCCCCAGCATTTT. Protein product: CSVSAGSLGNQPQHF. The chain uses TRBV29-1 and TRBJ1-5; D gene uncertain. The germline V gene has CDR1 SQVTM and CDR2 ANQGSEA. This CDR3 contains 15 residues. Between the trimmed V and J ends, which lost 6 bases and 4 bases, there was a span of 19 bases.

The rearrangement links TRBV4-2 to TRBJ1-2; the match to TRBD1 covers 10 bases. The V gene end was trimmed by 0 bases and the J gene end by 7 bases; junction bases not matched to a gene: 8. The CDR3 has 16 amino acids. Germline CDR1 reads LGHNA; CDR2 reads YNFKEQ. In DNA form, the CDR3 reads TGTGCCAGCAGCCAAGAGGGACCCGGGACAGGGGCTGGCTACACCTTC. Translated, it gives CASSQEGPGTGAGYTF.

There are a few counts of this clone. V and J are TRBV19 and TRBJ2-7; the match to TRBD2 covers 9 bases. The CDR3 extends over 15 amino acids. The germline gives CDR1 LNHDA, CDR2 SQIVND (reference sequence). J was trimmed by 1 base and V by 4 bases; bases with no gene match: 5. As DNA, the CDR3 is TGTGCCAGTAGTAAACGGCTAGCGGGATCCTACGAGCAGTACTTC. Translation gives CASSKRLAGSYEQYF. Using reference TRBV19 and TRBJ2-7 for the parts outside the CDR3, the full variable domain is DGGITQSPKYLFRKEGQNVTLSCEQNLNHDAMYWYRQDPGQGLRLIYYSQIVNDFQKGDIAEGYSVSREKKESFPLTVTSAQKNPTAFYLCASSKRLAGSYEQYFGPGTRLTVT.

This clone occurred once. The genes are TRBV4-1 and TRBJ2-2; D call uncertain. The V and J ends lost 5 bases and 5 bases respectively, with 6 bases between them. Germline assignment: CDR1 MGHRA and CDR2 YSYEKL. This CDR3 region has 12 residues. The CDR3 spells CASSYKTGELFF. The CDR3 DNA reads TGCGCCAGCAGCTATAAGACCGGGGAGCTGTTTTTT.

This chain connects TRBV7-2 to TRBJ2-1, with D possibly being TRBD2 (6 bases). The CDR3 is 16 amino acids. Germline-derived CDR1 and CDR2 are SGHTA and FQGNSA. V lost 2 bases to trimming and J lost 2 bases, with 13 bases between them. The CDR3 protein is CASSLLLAAPYNEQFF. The CDR3 region has the DNA TGTGCCAGCAGCTTACTACTAGCTGCTCCCTACAATGAGCAGTTCTTC.

This chain connects TRBV7-9 to TRBJ2-7; a weak D match, TRBD1 (6 bases). CDR1 and CDR2 (germline): SEHNR, FQNEAQ (reference sequence). There are 13 residues in the CDR3. V gave up 10 bases and J gave up 0 bases, with 13 bases separating them. The CDR3 DNA follows: TGTGCCATCTTGGACAGTTACTCCTACGAGCAGTACTTC. Its protein is CAILDSYSYEQYF.